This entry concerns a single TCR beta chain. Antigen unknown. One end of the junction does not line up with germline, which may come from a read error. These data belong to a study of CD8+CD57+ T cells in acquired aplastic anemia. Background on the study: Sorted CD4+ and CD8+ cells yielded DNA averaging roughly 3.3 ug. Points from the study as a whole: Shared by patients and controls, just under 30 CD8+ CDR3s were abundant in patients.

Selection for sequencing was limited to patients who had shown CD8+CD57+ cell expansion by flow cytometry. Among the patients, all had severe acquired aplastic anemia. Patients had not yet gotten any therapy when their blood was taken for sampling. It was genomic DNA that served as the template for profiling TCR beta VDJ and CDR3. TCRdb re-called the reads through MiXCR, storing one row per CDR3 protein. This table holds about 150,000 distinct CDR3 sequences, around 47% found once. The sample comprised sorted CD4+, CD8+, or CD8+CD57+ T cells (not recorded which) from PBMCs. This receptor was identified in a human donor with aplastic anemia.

The DNA of the CDR3 is TGTGCCAGCAGTATCCCCGTGGAGGGGGCTGAGGCTTTCTTT. Its translation: CASSIPVEGAEAFF. The chain carries TRBV6-1 and TRBJ1-1; 7 positions agree with TRBD1. Germline-derived CDR1 and CDR2 are MNHNS and SASEGT. There are 14 residues in the CDR3.